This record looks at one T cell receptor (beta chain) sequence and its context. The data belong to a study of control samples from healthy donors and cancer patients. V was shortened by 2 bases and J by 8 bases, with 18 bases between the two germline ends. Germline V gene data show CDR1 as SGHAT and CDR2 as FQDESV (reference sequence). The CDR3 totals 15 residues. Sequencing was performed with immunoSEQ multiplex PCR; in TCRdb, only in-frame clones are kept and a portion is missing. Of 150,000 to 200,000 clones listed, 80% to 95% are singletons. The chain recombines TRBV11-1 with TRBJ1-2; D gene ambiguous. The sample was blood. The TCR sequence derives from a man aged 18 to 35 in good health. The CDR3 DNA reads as TGTGCCAGCAGCTTAAGTGCCGGGGAGATGAGGGGCTACACCTTC. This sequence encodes CASSLSAGEMRGYTF.